This T cell receptor beta chain was profiled in a study of T cell changes during pregnancy in multiple sclerosis. The protocol was immunoSEQ multiplex PCR, while the TCRdb copy is restricted to in-frame clones and leaves out a portion. Here the sample spans 55,000 to 85,000 clones, approximately 90% being singletons. Germline assignment: CDR1 MGHDK and CDR2 SYGVNS. This CDR3 has 14 residues. Deletions cut 3 bases from V and 2 bases from J, with 9 bases between. This clonotype originated in a female donor with multiple sclerosis, enrolled in a pregnancy study. The chain combines TRBV25-1 with TRBJ2-3, with a tentative D call TRBD1 (6 bases). Material: peripheral blood, obtained after pregnancy. CDR3 loop: CASSDPGVTDTQYF. Here the CDR3 DNA reads TGTGCCAGCAGTGATCCAGGGGTCACAGATACGCAGTATTTT.